These 2 T cell receptor beta chains were sequenced from one sample in a study of monozygotic twins with inflammatory bowel disease. TCRdb reworked the 5' RACE reads into one entry per CDR3 protein, no DNA. This repertoire comprises approximately 400,000 distinct CDR3 sequences; its ten largest clones make up under 3%. Sequencing input: blood. The receptors originated from a human donor with ulcerative colitis or Crohn's disease, or a healthy co-twin of an affected twin (not recorded which).

CDR3 sequence: CSVDLSYSTDTQYF. The rearrangement uses TRBV29-1 and TRBJ2-3; TCRdb picks TRBD1, but there is no DNA to check that call. Per the germline V gene, CDR1 is SQVTM and CDR2 is ANQGSEA. This CDR3 is built from 14 residues.

This CDR3 reads CATSNSLAGGQQFF. The chain couples TRBV6-6 to TRBJ2-1; TCRdb picks TRBD2, but there is no DNA to check that call. This CDR3 region has 14 residues. Germline V CDR1 and CDR2: MNHNY, SVGAGI (reference sequence).